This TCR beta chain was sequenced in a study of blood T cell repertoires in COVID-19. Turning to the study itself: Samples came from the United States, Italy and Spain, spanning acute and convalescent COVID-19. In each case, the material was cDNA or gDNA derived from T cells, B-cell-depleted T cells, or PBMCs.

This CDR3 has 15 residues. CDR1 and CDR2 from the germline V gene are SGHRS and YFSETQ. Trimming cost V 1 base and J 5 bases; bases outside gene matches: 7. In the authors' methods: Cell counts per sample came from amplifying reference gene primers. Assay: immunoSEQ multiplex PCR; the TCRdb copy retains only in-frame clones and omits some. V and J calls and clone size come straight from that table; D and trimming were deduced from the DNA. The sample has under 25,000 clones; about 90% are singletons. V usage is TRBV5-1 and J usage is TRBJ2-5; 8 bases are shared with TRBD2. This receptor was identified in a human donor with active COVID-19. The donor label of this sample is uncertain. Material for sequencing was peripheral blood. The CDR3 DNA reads TGCGCCAGCAGCTTGCGAAGCGGGAGTGGGGAGACCCAGTACTTC. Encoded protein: CASSLRSGSGETQYF.